Listed here is a single T cell receptor beta chain. The data are from a study of T cells in Graves' hyperthyroidism and ophthalmopathy. Study information: Staff took peripheral blood when the initial diagnosis was made, before any treatment began.

RNA transcripts were the template for amplifying TCR beta CDR3 regions. The HTBI primer set drove a first-round RT-PCR of the TCR CDR3. Each CDR3 protein is one row after TCRdb ran MiXCR on the multiplex PCR reads. Altogether around 600,000 distinct CDR3 sequences are present, around 15% being singletons, with the ten largest covering roughly 3%. The V and J ends lost 2 bases and 8 bases, in that order; junction bases with no gene match: 9. The germline gives CDR1 DFQATT, CDR2 SNEGSKA (reference sequence). This CDR3 spans 15 amino acids. The material sequenced was blood. This TCR came from a woman between 40 and 50 years old with Graves' ophthalmopathy. The chain uses TRBV20-1 and TRBJ2-1, with 10 bases lining up with TRBD2. The CDR3 DNA reads as TGCAGTGCTAGACTCCCGGGAGCGGGAGGGGATGAGCAGTTCTTC. Translating it yields CSARLPGAGGDEQFF.